This T cell receptor beta chain was profiled in a study of CD8+CD57+ T cells in acquired aplastic anemia. The patients chosen for sequencing had shown expansion of CD8+CD57+ cells (detected by flow cytometry). This CDR3 region has 14 residues. V was cut by 6 bases and J by 3 bases, with 13 bases left in between. The germline CDR1 and CDR2 sequences are SNHLY and FYNNEI. According to the study, genomic DNA was the template for TCR beta VDJ and CDR3 profiling. TCRdb independently ran MiXCR on the reads; one entry per CDR3 protein. This repertoire shows more than 150,000 distinct CDR3 sequences, roughly half found once; its top ten account for about 2.9%. A few counts support this clonotype.

The rearrangement uses TRBV2 and TRBJ2-3; a weak D match, TRBD1 (6 bases). Sequencing was performed on sorted CD4+, CD8+, or CD8+CD57+ T cells (not recorded which) from PBMCs. This TCR derives from a human donor with aplastic anemia. For the CDR3, the DNA is TGTGCCAGCAGCTTGGCCGGACAGACAGATACGCAGTATTTT. Protein: CASSLAGQTDTQYF.